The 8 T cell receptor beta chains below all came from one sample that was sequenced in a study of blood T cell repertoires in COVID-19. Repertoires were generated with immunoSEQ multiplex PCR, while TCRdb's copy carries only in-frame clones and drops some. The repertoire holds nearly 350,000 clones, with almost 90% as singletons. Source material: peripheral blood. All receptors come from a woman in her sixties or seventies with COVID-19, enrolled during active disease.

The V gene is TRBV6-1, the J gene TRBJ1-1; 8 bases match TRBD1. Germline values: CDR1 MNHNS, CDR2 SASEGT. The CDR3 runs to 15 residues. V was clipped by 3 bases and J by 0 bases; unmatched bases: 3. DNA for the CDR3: TGTGCCAGCAGTGATGCGACAGGGGTGAACACTGAAGCTTTCTTT. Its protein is CASSDATGVNTEAFF.

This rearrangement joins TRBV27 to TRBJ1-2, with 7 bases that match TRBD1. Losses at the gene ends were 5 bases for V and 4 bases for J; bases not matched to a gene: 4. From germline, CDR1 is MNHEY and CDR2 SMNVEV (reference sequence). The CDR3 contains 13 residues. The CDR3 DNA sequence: TGTGCCAGCAGTCAGCGACAGGGCTATGGCTACACCTTC. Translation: CASSQRQGYGYTF.

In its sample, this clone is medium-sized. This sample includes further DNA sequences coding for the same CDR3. CDR3 sequence reads: CASSLRDRDTGELFF. CDR3 DNA: TGTGCCAGCAGCCTCCGGGACAGGGACACCGGGGAGCTGTTTTTT. This chain uses TRBV7-6 with TRBJ2-2; 9 bases are a match to TRBD1. The CDR3 has 15 residues. Germline trimming cut 5 bases from V and 3 bases from J; bases unmatched to any gene: 4. From germline, CDR1 is SGHVS and CDR2 FNYEAQ. Combining the CDR3 with reference TRBV7-6 and TRBJ2-2 gives the whole variable domain GAGVSQSPRYKVTKRGQDVALRCDPISGHVSLYWYRQALGQGPEFLTYFNYEAQQDKSGLPNDRFSAERPEGSISTLTIQRTEQRDSAMYRCASSLRDRDTGELFFGEGSRLTVL.

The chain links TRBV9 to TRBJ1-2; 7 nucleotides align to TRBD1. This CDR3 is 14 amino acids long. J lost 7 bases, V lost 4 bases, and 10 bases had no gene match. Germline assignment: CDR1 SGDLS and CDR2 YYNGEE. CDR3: CASSPGTAWGGYTF. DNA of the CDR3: TGTGCCAGCAGCCCCGGGACAGCCTGGGGTGGCTACACCTTC.

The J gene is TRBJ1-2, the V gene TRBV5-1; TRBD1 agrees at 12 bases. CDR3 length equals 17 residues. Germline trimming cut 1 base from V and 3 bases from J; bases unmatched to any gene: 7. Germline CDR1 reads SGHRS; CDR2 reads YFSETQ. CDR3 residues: CASSLRSGQGADYGYTF. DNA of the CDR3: TGCGCCAGCAGCTTGAGGTCGGGACAGGGGGCCGACTATGGCTACACCTTC.

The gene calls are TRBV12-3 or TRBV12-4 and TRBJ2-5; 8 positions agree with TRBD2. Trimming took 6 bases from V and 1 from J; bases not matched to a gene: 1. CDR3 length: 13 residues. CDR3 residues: CASRTSGQETQYF. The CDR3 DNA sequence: TGTGCCAGCAGAACTAGCGGCCAAGAGACCCAGTACTTC.

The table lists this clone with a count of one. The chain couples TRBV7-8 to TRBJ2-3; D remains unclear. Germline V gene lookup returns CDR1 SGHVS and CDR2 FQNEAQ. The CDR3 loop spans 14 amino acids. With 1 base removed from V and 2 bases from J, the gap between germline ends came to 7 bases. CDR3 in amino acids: CASSLVHNTDTQYF. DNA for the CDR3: TGTGCCAGCAGCTTAGTGCACAACACAGATACGCAGTATTTT.

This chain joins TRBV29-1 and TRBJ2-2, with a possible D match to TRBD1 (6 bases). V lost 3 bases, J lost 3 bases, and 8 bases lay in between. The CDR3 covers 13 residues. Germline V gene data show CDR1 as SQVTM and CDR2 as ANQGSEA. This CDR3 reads CSVDRGDTGELFF. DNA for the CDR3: TGCAGCGTTGACAGGGGAGACACCGGGGAGCTGTTTTTT.